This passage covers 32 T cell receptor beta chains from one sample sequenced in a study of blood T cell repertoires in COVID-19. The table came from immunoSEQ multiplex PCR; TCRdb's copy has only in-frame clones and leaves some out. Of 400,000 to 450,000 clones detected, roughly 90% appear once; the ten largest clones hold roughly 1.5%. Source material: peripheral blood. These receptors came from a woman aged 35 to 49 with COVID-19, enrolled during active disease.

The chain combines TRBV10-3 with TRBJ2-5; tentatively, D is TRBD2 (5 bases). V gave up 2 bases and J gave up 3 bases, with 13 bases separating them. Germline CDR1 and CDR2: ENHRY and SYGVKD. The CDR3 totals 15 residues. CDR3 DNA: TGTGCCATCAGTGAGCCCCCCCCGGGGAAAGAGACCCAGTACTTC. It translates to CAISEPPPGKETQYF.

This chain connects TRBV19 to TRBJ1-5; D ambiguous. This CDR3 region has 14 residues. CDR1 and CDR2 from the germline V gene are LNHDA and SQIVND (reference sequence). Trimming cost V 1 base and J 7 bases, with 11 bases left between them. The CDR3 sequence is CASSIASAKQPQHF. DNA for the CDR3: TGTGCCAGTAGTATAGCGTCCGCGAAGCAGCCCCAGCATTTT.

CDR3 in DNA: TGTGCCAGCAGCCCTCGGACAGGAAACTATGGCTACACCTTC. Amino acids: CASSPRTGNYGYTF. This chain connects TRBV7-8 to TRBJ1-2, with 7 bases aligning to TRBD1. With V trimmed by 5 bases and J by 2 bases, 5 bases remained unmatched. The length of the CDR3 is 14 residues. The germline gives CDR1 SGHVS, CDR2 FQNEAQ.

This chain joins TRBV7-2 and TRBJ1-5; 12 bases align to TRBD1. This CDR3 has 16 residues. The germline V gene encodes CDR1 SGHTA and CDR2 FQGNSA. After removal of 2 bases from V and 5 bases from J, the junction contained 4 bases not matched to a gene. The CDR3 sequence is CASSLLRDRGHQPQHF. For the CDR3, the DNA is TGTGCCAGCAGCTTATTGAGGGACAGGGGGCATCAGCCCCAGCATTTT. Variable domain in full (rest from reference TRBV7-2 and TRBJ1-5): GAGVSQSPSNKVTEKGKDVELRCDPISGHTALYWYRQSLGQGLEFLIYFQGNSAPDKSGLPSDRFSAERTGGSVSTLTIQRTQQEDSAVYLCASSLLRDRGHQPQHFGDGTRLSIL.

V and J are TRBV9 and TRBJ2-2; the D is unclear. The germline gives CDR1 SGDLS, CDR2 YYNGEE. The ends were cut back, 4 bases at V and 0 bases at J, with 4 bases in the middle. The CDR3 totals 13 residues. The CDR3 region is CASSSANTGELFF. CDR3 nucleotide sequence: TGTGCCAGCAGCTCCGCGAACACCGGGGAGCTGTTTTTT.

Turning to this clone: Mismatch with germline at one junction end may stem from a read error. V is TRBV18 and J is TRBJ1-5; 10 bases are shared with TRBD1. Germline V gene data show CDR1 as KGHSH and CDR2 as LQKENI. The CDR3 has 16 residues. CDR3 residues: CASSPGTGVSYQPQHF. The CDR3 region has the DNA TGTGCCAGCTCACCCGGGACAGGGGTTAGCTATCAGCCCCAGCATTTT.

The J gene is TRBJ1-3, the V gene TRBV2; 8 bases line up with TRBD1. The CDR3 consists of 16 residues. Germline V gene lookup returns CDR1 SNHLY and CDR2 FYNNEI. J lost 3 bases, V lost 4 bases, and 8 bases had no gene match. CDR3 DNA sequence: TGTGCCAGCAGTGTTCAGGGGGCAGGGAATGGAAACACCATATATTTT. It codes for CASSVQGAGNGNTIYF.

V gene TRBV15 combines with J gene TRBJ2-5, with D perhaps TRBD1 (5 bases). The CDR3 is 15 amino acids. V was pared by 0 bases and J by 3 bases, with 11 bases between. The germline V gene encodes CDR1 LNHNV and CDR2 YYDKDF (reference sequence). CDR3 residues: CATSRDGRVKETQYF. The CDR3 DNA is TGTGCCACCAGCAGAGACGGCAGGGTAAAAGAGACCCAGTACTTC.

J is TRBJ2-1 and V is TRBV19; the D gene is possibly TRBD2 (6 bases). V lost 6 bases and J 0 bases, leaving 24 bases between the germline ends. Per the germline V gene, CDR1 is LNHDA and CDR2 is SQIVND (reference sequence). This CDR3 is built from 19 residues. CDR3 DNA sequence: TGTGCCAGTAGCCTCTGGAGAGGAGGGTACCAAAGCTCCTACAATGAGCAGTTCTTC. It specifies CASSLWRGGYQSSYNEQFF.

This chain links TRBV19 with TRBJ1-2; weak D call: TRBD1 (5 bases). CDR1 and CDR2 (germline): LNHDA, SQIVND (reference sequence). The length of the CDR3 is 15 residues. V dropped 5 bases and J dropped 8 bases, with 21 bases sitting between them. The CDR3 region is CASSFFLGTEGGYTF. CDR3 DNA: TGTGCCAGTAGTTTCTTCCTTGGGACGGAGGGAGGCTACACCTTC.

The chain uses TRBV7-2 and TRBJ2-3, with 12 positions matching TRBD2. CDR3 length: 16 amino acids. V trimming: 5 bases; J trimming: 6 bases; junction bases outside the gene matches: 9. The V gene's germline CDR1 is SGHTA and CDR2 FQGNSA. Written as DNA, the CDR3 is TGTGCCAGCAGCCGGGGACTAGCGGGCGGAGAGGATACGCAGTATTTT. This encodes CASSRGLAGGEDTQYF.

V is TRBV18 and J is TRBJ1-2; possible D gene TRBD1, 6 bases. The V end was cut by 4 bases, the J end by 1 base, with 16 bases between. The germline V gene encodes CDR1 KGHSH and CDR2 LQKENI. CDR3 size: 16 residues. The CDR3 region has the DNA TGTGCCAGCTCACTAACGGACAGCGACGTTAACTATGGCTACACCTTC. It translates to CASSLTDSDVNYGYTF.

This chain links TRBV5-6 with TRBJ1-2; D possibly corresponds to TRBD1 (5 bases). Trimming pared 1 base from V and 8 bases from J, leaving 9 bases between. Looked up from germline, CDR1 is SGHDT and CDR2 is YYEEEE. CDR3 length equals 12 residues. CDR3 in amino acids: CASSLRAGGYTF. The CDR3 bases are TGTGCCAGCAGCTTGAGGGCAGGGGGCTACACCTTC.

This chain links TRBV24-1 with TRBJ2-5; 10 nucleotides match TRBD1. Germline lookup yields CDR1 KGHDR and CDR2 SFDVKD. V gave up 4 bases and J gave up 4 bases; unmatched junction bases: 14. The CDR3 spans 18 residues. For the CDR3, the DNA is TGTGCCACCAGTGAAACCCGGGACAGGGGAGGGCCCCGAGAGACCCAGTACTTC. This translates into CATSETRDRGGPRETQYF.

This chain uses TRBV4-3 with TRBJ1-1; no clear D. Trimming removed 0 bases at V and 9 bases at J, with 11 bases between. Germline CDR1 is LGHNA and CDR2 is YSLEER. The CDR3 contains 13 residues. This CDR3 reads CASSQEGGWKAFF. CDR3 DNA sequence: TGCGCCAGCAGCCAAGAGGGAGGGTGGAAAGCTTTCTTT.

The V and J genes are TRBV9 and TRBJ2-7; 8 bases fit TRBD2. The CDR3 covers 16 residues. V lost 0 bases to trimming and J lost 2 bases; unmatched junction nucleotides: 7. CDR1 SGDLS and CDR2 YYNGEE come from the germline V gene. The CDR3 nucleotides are TGTGCCAGCAGCGTAGCCGCTAGCGGGCCCCCCTACGAGCAGTACTTC. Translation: CASSVAASGPPYEQYF.

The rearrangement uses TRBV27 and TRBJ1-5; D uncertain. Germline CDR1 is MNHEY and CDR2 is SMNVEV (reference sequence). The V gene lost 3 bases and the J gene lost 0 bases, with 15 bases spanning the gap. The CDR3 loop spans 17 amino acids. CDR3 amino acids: CASSFSAESVSNQPQHF. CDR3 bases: TGTGCCAGCAGTTTTAGCGCCGAATCGGTTAGCAATCAGCCCCAGCATTTT.

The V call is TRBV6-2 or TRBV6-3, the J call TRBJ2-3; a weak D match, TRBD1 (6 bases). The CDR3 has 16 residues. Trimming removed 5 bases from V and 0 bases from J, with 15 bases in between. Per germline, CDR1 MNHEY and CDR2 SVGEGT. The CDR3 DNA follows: TGTGCCAGCAGTAGGCTTGGGGGCATTAGCACAGATACGCAGTATTTT. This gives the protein CASSRLGGISTDTQYF.

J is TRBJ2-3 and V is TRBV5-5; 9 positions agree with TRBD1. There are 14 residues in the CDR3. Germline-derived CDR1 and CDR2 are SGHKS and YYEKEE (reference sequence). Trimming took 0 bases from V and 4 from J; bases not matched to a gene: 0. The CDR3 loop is CASSLGTGADTQYF. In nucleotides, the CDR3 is TGTGCCAGCAGCTTGGGGACAGGGGCAGATACGCAGTATTTT.

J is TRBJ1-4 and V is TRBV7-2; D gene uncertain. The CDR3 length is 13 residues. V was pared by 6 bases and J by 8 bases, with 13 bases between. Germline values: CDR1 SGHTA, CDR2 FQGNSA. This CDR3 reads CASRRLGGEKLFF. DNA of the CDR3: TGTGCCAGCAGACGACTAGGAGGCGAAAAACTGTTTTTT.

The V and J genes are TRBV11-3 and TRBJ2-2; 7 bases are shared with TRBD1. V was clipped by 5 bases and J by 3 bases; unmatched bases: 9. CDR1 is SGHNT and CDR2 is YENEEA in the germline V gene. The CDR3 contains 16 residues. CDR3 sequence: CASSTYGTADTGELFF. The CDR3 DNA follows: TGTGCCAGCAGCACCTACGGGACAGCTGACACCGGGGAGCTGTTTTTT.

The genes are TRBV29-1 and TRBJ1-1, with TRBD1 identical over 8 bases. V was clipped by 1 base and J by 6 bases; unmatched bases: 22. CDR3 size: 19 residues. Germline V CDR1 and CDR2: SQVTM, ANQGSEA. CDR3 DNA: TGCAGCGTTGAAGTTTTCAGGACAGGGCGGAATCGTGGGAATGCTGAAGCTTTCTTT. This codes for CSVEVFRTGRNRGNAEAFF. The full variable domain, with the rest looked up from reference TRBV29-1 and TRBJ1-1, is SAVISQKPSRDICQRGTSLTIQCQVDSQVTMMFWYRQQPGQSLTLIATANQGSEATYESGFVIDKFPISRPNLTFSTLTVSNMSPEDSSIYLCSVEVFRTGRNRGNAEAFFGQGTRLTVV.

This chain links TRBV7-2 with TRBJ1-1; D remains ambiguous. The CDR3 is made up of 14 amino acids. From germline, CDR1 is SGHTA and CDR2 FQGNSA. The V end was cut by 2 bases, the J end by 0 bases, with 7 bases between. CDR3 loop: CASSLSVMNTEAFF. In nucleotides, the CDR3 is TGTGCCAGCAGCTTATCGGTGATGAACACTGAAGCTTTCTTT.

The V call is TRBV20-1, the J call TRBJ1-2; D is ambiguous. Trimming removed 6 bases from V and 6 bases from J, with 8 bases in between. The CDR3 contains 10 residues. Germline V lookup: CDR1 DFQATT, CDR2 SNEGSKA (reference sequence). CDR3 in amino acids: CSARDNGYTF. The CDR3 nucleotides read TGCAGTGCCCGAGATAATGGCTACACCTTC.

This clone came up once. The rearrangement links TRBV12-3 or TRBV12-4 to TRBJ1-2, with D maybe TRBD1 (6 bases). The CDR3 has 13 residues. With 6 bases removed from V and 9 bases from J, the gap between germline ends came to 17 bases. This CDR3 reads CASRRPRTVSYTF. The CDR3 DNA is TGTGCCAGCAGACGACCCCGGACAGTTAGCTACACCTTC.

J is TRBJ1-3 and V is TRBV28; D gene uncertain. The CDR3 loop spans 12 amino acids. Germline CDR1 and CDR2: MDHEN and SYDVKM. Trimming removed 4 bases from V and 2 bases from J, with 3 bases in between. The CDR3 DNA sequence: TGTGCCAGCAGTTCAGCTGGAAACACCATATATTTT. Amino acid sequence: CASSSAGNTIYF.

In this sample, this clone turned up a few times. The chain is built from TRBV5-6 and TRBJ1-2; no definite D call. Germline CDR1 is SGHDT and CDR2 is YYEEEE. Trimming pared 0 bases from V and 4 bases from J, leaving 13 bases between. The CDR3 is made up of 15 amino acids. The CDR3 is CASSLAGGMGYGYTF. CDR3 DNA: TGTGCCAGCAGCTTGGCAGGTGGTATGGGCTATGGCTACACCTTC.

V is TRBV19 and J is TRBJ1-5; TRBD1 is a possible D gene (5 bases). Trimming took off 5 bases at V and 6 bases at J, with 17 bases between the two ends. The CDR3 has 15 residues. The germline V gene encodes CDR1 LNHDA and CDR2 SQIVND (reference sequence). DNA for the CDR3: TGTGCCAGTAGTCTTTGGGGGGGGTTTGTTCAGCCCCAGCATTTT. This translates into CASSLWGGFVQPQHF.

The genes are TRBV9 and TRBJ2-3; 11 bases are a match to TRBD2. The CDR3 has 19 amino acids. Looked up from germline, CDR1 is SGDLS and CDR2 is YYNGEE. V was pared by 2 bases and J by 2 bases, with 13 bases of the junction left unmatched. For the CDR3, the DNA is TGTGCCAGCAGCGTGCTAGCGGGGGGCCCTCGAACCCCCACAGATACGCAGTATTTT. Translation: CASSVLAGGPRTPTDTQYF.

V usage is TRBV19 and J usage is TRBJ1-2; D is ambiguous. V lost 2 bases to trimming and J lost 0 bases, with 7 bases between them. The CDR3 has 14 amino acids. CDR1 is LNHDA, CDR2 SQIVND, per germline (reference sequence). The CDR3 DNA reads TGTGCCAGTAGTATACGCGGAACTAACTATGGCTACACCTTC. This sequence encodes CASSIRGTNYGYTF.

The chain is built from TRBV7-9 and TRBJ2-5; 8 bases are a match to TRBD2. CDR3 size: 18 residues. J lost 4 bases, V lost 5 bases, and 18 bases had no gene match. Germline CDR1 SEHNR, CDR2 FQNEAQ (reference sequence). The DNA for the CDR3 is TGTGCCAGCAGCCCCCGGGGGGGTGTTTTTCTAGGGCCAGAGACCCAGTACTTC. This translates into CASSPRGGVFLGPETQYF. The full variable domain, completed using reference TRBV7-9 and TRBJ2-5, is DTGVSQNPRHKITKRGQNVTFRCDPISEHNRLYWYRQTLGQGPEFLTYFQNEAQLEKSRLLSDRFSAERPKGSFSTLEIQRTEQGDSAMYLCASSPRGGVFLGPETQYFGPGTRLLVL.

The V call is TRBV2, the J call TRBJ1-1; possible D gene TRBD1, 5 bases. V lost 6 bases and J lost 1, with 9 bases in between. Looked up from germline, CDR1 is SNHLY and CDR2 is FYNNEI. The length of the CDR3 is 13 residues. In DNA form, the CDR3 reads TGTGCCAGCAGGACAGAGACGAACACTGAAGCTTTCTTT. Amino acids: CASRTETNTEAFF.